Presented here are 25 T cell receptor beta chains from one specimen sequenced in a study of blood T cells in healthy people across ages. Combining a sample-barcoded 5' primer with a J-beta primer mix, a second PCR ran for roughly 7 to 12 cycles. In TCRdb, the 5' RACE reads were re-called with MiXCR into one record per CDR3 protein. The table shows 1,800,000 or so distinct CDR3 sequences, with about two fifths occurring only once. Material for sequencing was blood. The receptor source for this set is a human donor in good health.

V is TRBV24-1 and J is TRBJ1-1; D perhaps matches TRBD1 (5 bases). V lost 5 bases to trimming and J lost 11 bases, with 11 bases between them. Germline V gene sequence: CDR1 KGHDR, CDR2 SFDVKD. The CDR3 contains 11 residues. In DNA, the CDR3 is TGTGCCACCAGTGTTGGGGGAAGGGCTTTCTTT. Its protein product is CATSVGGRAFF.

J is TRBJ2-5 and V is TRBV7-2; 8 bases line up with TRBD1. The length of the CDR3 is 15 residues. The germline CDR1 and CDR2 sequences are SGHTA and FQGNSA. J was trimmed by 2 bases and V by 8 bases; bases with no gene match: 10. The CDR3 reads CASARTGFFQETQYF. In nucleotides, the CDR3 is TGTGCCAGCGCCCGGACAGGGTTCTTTCAAGAGACCCAGTACTTC.

The chain recombines TRBV12-3 or TRBV12-4 with TRBJ1-2; weak D call: TRBD1 (6 bases). The V gene lost 1 base and the J gene lost 7 bases, with 13 bases spanning the gap. The CDR3 runs 14 residues. In DNA form, the CDR3 reads TGTGCCAGCAGTTTAGTTCGGGAGGACAGTGGCTACACCTTC. This gives the protein CASSLVREDSGYTF.

This clonotype has a handful of counts. J is TRBJ1-6 and V is TRBV10-3; unclear D gene. The CDR3 is 16 amino acids. CDR1 is ENHRY and CDR2 is SYGVKD in the germline V gene. Trimming took off 1 base at V and 0 bases at J, with 7 bases between the two ends. The CDR3 DNA reads TGTGCCATCAGTGAGTTGGAATCCTCCTATAATTCACCCCTCCACTTT. The encoded protein is CAISELESSYNSPLHF.

This clonotype was seen a few times. The V gene is TRBV19, the J gene TRBJ2-5; TRBD2 is a possible D gene (6 bases). The CDR3 runs to 13 residues. Per the germline V gene, CDR1 is LNHDA and CDR2 is SQIVND (reference sequence). V was clipped by 1 base and J by 3 bases, with 6 bases between them. CDR3 protein: CASSIVAEETQYF. In DNA form, the CDR3 reads TGTGCCAGTAGTATAGTAGCGGAAGAGACCCAGTACTTC. Complete variable domain (other parts from reference TRBV19 and TRBJ2-5): DGGITQSPKYLFRKEGQNVTLSCEQNLNHDAMYWYRQDPGQGLRLIYYSQIVNDFQKGDIAEGYSVSREKKESFPLTVTSAQKNPTAFYLCASSIVAEETQYFGPGTRLLVL.

This chain joins TRBV10-3 and TRBJ2-7; TRBD1 aligns across 7 bases. The V gene end was trimmed by 3 bases and the J gene end by 0 bases; junction bases not matched to a gene: 5. The CDR3 loop spans 15 amino acids. Germline V lookup: CDR1 ENHRY, CDR2 SYGVKD. The CDR3 is CAISEPPGGSYEQYF. DNA for the CDR3: TGTGCCATCAGTGAACCCCCAGGGGGCTCCTACGAGCAGTACTTC.

This clonotype was picked up a small number of times. The chain employs TRBV20-1 and TRBJ1-2; perhaps TRBD1 as D (6 bases). V was pared by 6 bases and J by 3 bases, with 17 bases between. The CDR3 runs 14 residues. Germline CDR1 and CDR2: DFQATT and SNEGSKA (reference sequence). CDR3 DNA: TGCAGTGCCTTACGGGGGCTGGGTGACTATGGCTACACCTTC. Translated, it gives CSALRGLGDYGYTF.

The J gene is TRBJ1-2, the V gene TRBV29-1, with 7 positions matching TRBD1. The trim removed 4 bases at V and 5 bases at J, leaving 7 bases unmatched. Germline assignment: CDR1 SQVTM and CDR2 ANQGSEA. CDR3 length: 13 residues. This CDR3 reads CSVGEGARYGYTF. The CDR3 DNA reads as TGCAGCGTTGGGGAGGGGGCAAGGTATGGCTACACCTTC. The entire variable domain, with the rest obtained from reference TRBV29-1 and TRBJ1-2, is as follows: SAVISQKPSRDICQRGTSLTIQCQVDSQVTMMFWYRQQPGQSLTLIATANQGSEATYESGFVIDKFPISRPNLTFSTLTVSNMSPEDSSIYLCSVGEGARYGYTFGSGTRLTVV.

This clonotype showed up just a few times. Sequence at one end of the junction differs from germline and may be a read error. The chain combines TRBV29-1 with TRBJ2-5; D uncertain. The closer fit of TRBJ2-7 to the DNA end suggests the J call may be wrong. The germline V gene has CDR1 SQVTM and CDR2 ANQGSEA. The CDR3 has 11 amino acids. In DNA, the CDR3 is TGCGGCGTCCGGGCTCCCAACGAGCAGTACTTC. Its translation is CGVRAPNEQYF.

This clonotype occurred a few times. The chain uses TRBV6-2 or TRBV6-3 and TRBJ2-5, with 10 nucleotides matching TRBD2. The CDR3 spans 16 residues. Per germline, CDR1 MNHEY and CDR2 SVGEGT. The J segment lost 2 bases and the V segment lost 6 bases, leaving 9 bases of the junction unmatched. The chain's CDR3 is CASRQAGGSVQETQYF. CDR3 coding DNA: TGTGCCAGCAGACAAGCGGGGGGGTCGGTTCAAGAGACCCAGTACTTC.

To note about this clonotype: The CDR3 does not end in the conserved phenylalanine or tryptophan, so this is likely a read error. CDR3 in DNA: TGTGCCACCAGCAGAGGACCGGCGCGAAATCAGCCCCAGCATGTT. It translates to CATSRGPARNQPQHV. The chain recombines TRBV15 with TRBJ1-5; D not certain. V gave up 1 base and J gave up 4 bases, with 11 bases separating them. Per the germline V gene, CDR1 is LNHNV and CDR2 is YYDKDF (reference sequence). This CDR3 comprises 15 residues.

V gene TRBV6-2 or TRBV6-3 combines with J gene TRBJ1-5; 8 positions match TRBD1. Per the germline V gene, CDR1 is MNHEY and CDR2 is SVGEGT. This CDR3 contains 16 residues. The V and J ends lost 6 bases and 3 bases, in that order; junction bases with no gene match: 10. The CDR3 region is CASSSGRTGHNQPQHF. DNA of the CDR3: TGTGCCAGCAGCTCAGGTAGGACAGGGCACAATCAGCCCCAGCATTTT.

The sample holds a few counts of this clonotype. The V gene is TRBV29-1, the J gene TRBJ2-2; 8 bases are a match to TRBD1. V lost 5 bases, J lost 3 bases, and 5 bases stayed unmatched. Germline V gives CDR1 SQVTM, CDR2 ANQGSEA. CDR3 length: 14 residues. The CDR3 is CSVRQGMDTGELFF. In nucleotides, the CDR3 is TGCAGCGTTCGACAGGGGATGGACACCGGGGAGCTGTTTTTT.

The rearrangement joins TRBV12-3 or TRBV12-4 to TRBJ1-5, with 7 positions matching TRBD1. Trimming took 6 bases from V and 11 from J; bases not matched to a gene: 13. This CDR3 comprises 14 residues. CDR3 sequence reads: CASSRRRGREAQHF. The CDR3 DNA reads as TGTGCCAGCAGCCGCCGAAGGGGGCGGGAAGCCCAGCATTTT.

V usage is TRBV5-1 and J usage is TRBJ1-5, with D maybe TRBD1 (5 bases). Trimming cost V 1 base and J 0 bases, with 11 bases left between them. The germline gives CDR1 SGHRS, CDR2 YFSETQ. The CDR3 is made up of 16 amino acids. The CDR3 DNA is TGCGCCAGCAGCTTGTGGGGAGGGGTTAGCAATCAGCCCCAGCATTTT. Encoded protein: CASSLWGGVSNQPQHF.

This clonotype was counted a few times. The chain carries TRBV7-2 and TRBJ2-1, with D possibly being TRBD2 (5 bases). From germline, CDR1 is SGHTA and CDR2 FQGNSA. Trimming shortened V by 5 bases and J by 9 bases, and 14 bases separated the two germline ends. There are 13 residues in the CDR3. In nucleotides, the CDR3 is TGTGCCAGCAGCCGACCACCGGGAAGTGAGCAGTTCTTC. It is translated as CASSRPPGSEQFF.

This sequence joins TRBV7-2 and TRBJ2-7; D is unclear. Germline loops: CDR1 SGHTA, CDR2 FQGNSA. Trimming took 6 bases from V and 0 from J, leaving 18 bases between them. The CDR3 runs to 16 residues. The CDR3 protein is CASSSRIGFSSYEQYF. CDR3 sequence (DNA): TGTGCCAGCAGTTCTAGGATTGGGTTTAGCTCCTACGAGCAGTACTTC. The complete variable domain, with remaining parts taken from reference TRBV7-2 and TRBJ2-7, reads GAGVSQSPSNKVTEKGKDVELRCDPISGHTALYWYRQSLGQGLEFLIYFQGNSAPDKSGLPSDRFSAERTGGSVSTLTIQRTQQEDSAVYLCASSSRIGFSSYEQYFGPGTRLTVT.

This clonotype was counted a few times. The chain has TRBV27 and TRBJ2-7, with D maybe TRBD2 (6 bases). Trimming took 3 bases from V and 4 from J, leaving 16 bases between them. This CDR3 has 15 amino acids. Germline V gene data show CDR1 as MNHEY and CDR2 as SMNVEV (reference sequence). CDR3 residues: CASSFTGTGVYEQYF. The DNA for the CDR3 is TGTGCCAGCAGTTTCACCGGGACGGGGGTTTACGAGCAGTACTTC.

This clonotype occurred once. CDR3 amino acids: CASRTRLDSNEKLFF. The CDR3 DNA follows: TGTGCCAGCAGAACCCGTTTAGATTCTAATGAAAAACTGTTTTTT. The chain joins TRBV7-2 to TRBJ1-4; D call uncertain. The germline V and J ends were trimmed by 6 bases and 3 bases, with 14 bases remaining between them. CDR3 size: 15 residues. Germline V lookup: CDR1 SGHTA, CDR2 FQGNSA.

This clonotype has a count of ten or more. The J gene is TRBJ2-4, the V gene TRBV7-2; D is possibly TRBD1 or TRBD2 (5 bases each). This CDR3 contains 16 residues. Trimming took off 1 base at V and 0 bases at J, with 10 bases between the two ends. The germline V gene has CDR1 SGHTA and CDR2 FQGNSA. CDR3 sequence (DNA): TGTGCCAGCAGCTTAGGGGGGAGCCTAGCCAAAAACATTCAGTACTTC. Translated: CASSLGGSLAKNIQYF.

This clonotype was recorded once. The junction differs from germline at one of its ends, possibly a read error. The genes are TRBV7-3 and TRBJ1-2; D is uncertain. The germline gives CDR1 SGHTA, CDR2 FQGTGA. The CDR3 has 16 residues. In DNA, the CDR3 is TGTGCCACCCGACTTCTCCTAGGAGGTGGGAACTACGGCTACACCTTC. Translation gives CATRLLLGGGNYGYTF. The full variable domain, rest sourced from reference TRBV7-3 and TRBJ1-2, is GAGVSQTPSNKVTEKGKYVELRCDPISGHTALYWYRQSLGQGPEFLIYFQGTGAADDSGLPNDRFFAVRPEGSVSTLKIQRTERGDSAVYLCATRLLLGGGNYGYTFGSGTRLTVV.

This clonotype has just a few counts. V gene TRBV6-6 combines with J gene TRBJ2-3; 7 positions agree with TRBD2. This CDR3 region has 14 residues. Germline V gene sequence: CDR1 MNHNY, CDR2 SVGAGI (reference sequence). The V segment lost 2 bases and the J segment 4 bases; nucleotides outside the gene matches: 3. This CDR3 is CASSYGGEADTQYF. CDR3 DNA: TGTGCCAGCAGTTACGGGGGGGAAGCAGATACGCAGTATTTT.

The chain links TRBV12-5 to TRBJ1-5; D is uncertain. The CDR3 has 17 residues. The V gene lost 0 bases and the J gene lost 2 bases, with 14 bases spanning the gap. Germline V gene sequence: CDR1 LGHNT, CDR2 FRNRAP. The CDR3 DNA follows: TGTGCTAGTGGTTTGGTATTTCGGGGAGGCGGCAATCAGCCCCAGCATTTT. It specifies CASGLVFRGGGNQPQHF.

The gene calls are TRBV7-6 and TRBJ2-1; D remains ambiguous. The CDR3 contains 17 residues. Trimming removed 2 bases at V and 0 bases at J, with 14 bases between. Germline V gene sequence: CDR1 SGHVS, CDR2 FNYEAQ. The CDR3, as DNA: TGTGCCAGCAGCTTACGGTCGGCGGTAAGCTCCTACAATGAGCAGTTCTTC. This gives the protein CASSLRSAVSSYNEQFF.

This clonotype appeared a few times. The V call is TRBV12-3 or TRBV12-4, the J call TRBJ1-2, with D possibly TRBD1 on 5 matching bases. The CDR3 has 13 residues. V lost 3 bases, J lost 7 bases, and 12 bases lay in between. CDR3 bases: TGTGCCAGCAGTTTTGCAGGGAGGTTTGGCTACACCTTC. Translating gives CASSFAGRFGYTF.